The 32 T cell receptor beta chains in this list originate from one sample, sequenced in a study of radiotherapy plus CTLA-4 blockade in lung cancer. Generated by immunoSEQ multiplex PCR, the TCRdb table keeps only in-frame clones and is missing some. The sample lists some 73,000 clones, less than 85% occurring once. Sequencing used peripheral blood, obtained from a patient treated with radiotherapy plus ipilimumab. The receptors were sampled from a human donor with non-small cell lung cancer who had stable disease on radiotherapy plus ipilimumab.

This rearrangement joins TRBV11-2 to TRBJ2-1; TRBD1 is a possible D gene (6 bases). Looked up from germline, CDR1 is SGHAT and CDR2 is FQNNGV. The V end was cut by 1 base, the J end by 6 bases, with 10 bases between. The CDR3 extends over 14 amino acids. CDR3 sequence: CASSLVTGPNEQFF. CDR3 sequence (DNA): TGTGCCAGCAGCTTAGTGACAGGTCCCAATGAGCAGTTCTTC.

The chain joins TRBV7-8 to TRBJ1-1, with D perhaps matching TRBD1 (5 bases). The V end lost 0 bases, the J end lost 10 bases, and 18 bases lay between the germline ends. The CDR3 is made up of 15 amino acids. Per germline, CDR1 SGHVS and CDR2 FQNEAQ. CDR3 sequence: CASSLAGRGGRGAFF. The DNA for the CDR3 is TGTGCCAGCAGCTTAGCTGGCAGAGGAGGGAGGGGAGCTTTCTTT.

The rearrangement uses TRBV19 and TRBJ1-5, with D uncertain. V was cut by 3 bases and J by 7 bases, with 13 bases left in between. Looked up from germline, CDR1 is LNHDA and CDR2 is SQIVND (reference sequence). CDR3 length: 14 residues. CDR3 sequence (DNA): TGTGCCAGTAGTATCTTTGGGGAAGGGCAGCCCCAGCATTTT. Translating it yields CASSIFGEGQPQHF.

The chain couples TRBV5-1 to TRBJ2-2; TRBD2 matches at 7 bases. The germline gives CDR1 SGHRS, CDR2 YFSETQ. V lost 4 bases, J lost 0 bases, and 6 bases stayed unmatched. The length of the CDR3 is 16 residues. This chain's CDR3 is CASSVGGTANTGELFF. In nucleotides, the CDR3 is TGCGCCAGCAGCGTGGGAGGGACCGCGAACACCGGGGAGCTGTTTTTT.

The V call is TRBV5-1, the J call TRBJ2-2; TRBD1 matches 9 bases. V lost 0 bases, J lost 6 bases, and 12 bases stayed unmatched. There are 18 residues in the CDR3. The germline gives CDR1 SGHRS, CDR2 YFSETQ. In DNA, the CDR3 is TGCGCCAGCAGCTTGGCCTACAGGGGGCGCAGAGTTCCCGGGGAGCTGTTTTTT. It specifies CASSLAYRGRRVPGELFF.

V is TRBV6-6 and J is TRBJ2-1, with 12 positions matching TRBD2. The germline V gene encodes CDR1 MNHNY and CDR2 SVGAGI (reference sequence). CDR3 length equals 14 residues. V lost 6 bases and J lost 7; bases outside the gene matches: 4. The CDR3 protein is CASRTSGSQNEQFF. CDR3 nucleotides: TGTGCCAGCAGGACTAGCGGGAGTCAGAATGAGCAGTTCTTC.

The sample holds one count of this clone. The chain joins TRBV7-3 to TRBJ2-1; 8 bases fit TRBD2. CDR3 length: 14 amino acids. The V and J ends lost 4 bases and 3 bases, in that order; junction bases with no gene match: 2. CDR1 SGHTA and CDR2 FQGTGA come from the germline V gene. CDR3 sequence reads: CASSSGTSYNEQFF. The CDR3 bases are TGTGCCAGCAGCTCCGGGACTAGCTACAATGAGCAGTTCTTC.

This clone was counted once. The rearrangement uses TRBV21-1 and TRBJ1-2; TRBD1 is taken as the D call from the table, unchecked against the DNA. TRBV21-1 is termed a pseudogene. This CDR3 region has 16 residues. CDR3 residues: CATPETGGRMSYGYTF. Here the CDR3 DNA reads TGTGCCACCCCAGAGACAGGGGGCCGGATGAGCTATGGCTACACCTTC.

A word on this clone: One end of the junction fails to match germline, which may point to a read error. The V call is TRBV29-1, the J call TRBJ2-7, with D perhaps being TRBD1 or TRBD2 (5 bases each). Germline V gene data show CDR1 as SQVTM and CDR2 as ANQGSEA. CDR3 length: 15 amino acids. CDR3 loop: CSVPTPGASSYEQYF. CDR3 nucleotides: TGCAGCGTTCCCACCCCCGGGGCCAGCTCCTACGAACAGTACTTC.

This rearrangement joins TRBV5-1 to TRBJ2-5; D is possibly TRBD2 (6 bases). This CDR3 has 13 amino acids. Germline values: CDR1 SGHRS, CDR2 YFSETQ. Trimming stripped 3 bases from V and 3 bases from J, with 9 bases between. CDR3 coding DNA: TGCGCCAGCAGCTACGGAGGGGAAGAGACCCAGTACTTC. Amino acids: CASSYGGEETQYF.

This clone came up once. The identical CDR3 is also encoded by other nucleotide sequences in the sample. The chain's CDR3 is CASSEELAKNIQYF. The CDR3 DNA reads as TGTGCCAGCAGTGAAGAGTTGGCCAAAAACATTCAGTACTTC. The chain combines TRBV2 with TRBJ2-4; D is uncertain. V was shortened by 1 base and J by 1 base, with 5 bases between the two germline ends. CDR3 length: 14 amino acids. The germline V gene encodes CDR1 SNHLY and CDR2 FYNNEI.

The gene calls are TRBV6-1 and TRBJ2-1, with TRBD1 matching 7 bases. The V gene end was trimmed by 8 bases and the J gene end by 3 bases; junction bases not matched to a gene: 7. Germline-derived CDR1 and CDR2 are MNHNS and SASEGT. The CDR3 extends over 14 amino acids. CDR3 loop: CASYDRDHYNEQFF. In nucleotides, the CDR3 is TGTGCCAGCTACGACAGGGATCACTACAATGAGCAGTTCTTC.

V is TRBV2 and J is TRBJ2-1, with 10 bases lining up with TRBD2. With 3 bases clipped from V and 4 bases from J, the junction kept 3 bases outside the gene matches. The CDR3 is made up of 15 amino acids. Germline V CDR1 and CDR2: SNHLY, FYNNEI. CDR3 loop: CASSDGTSVYNEQFF. CDR3 in DNA: TGTGCCAGCAGTGACGGGACTAGCGTATACAATGAGCAGTTCTTC.

The gene calls are TRBV7-8 and TRBJ2-2, with 7 bases aligning to TRBD2. The CDR3 runs to 15 residues. V dropped 6 bases and J dropped 4; count of bases not matched to a gene: 8. Germline CDR1 and CDR2: SGHVS and FQNEAQ. DNA for the CDR3: TGTGCCAGCAGTTACGGGGGGACTGGCACCGGGGAGCTGTTTTTT. It encodes CASSYGGTGTGELFF.

This clone was seen once. This chain joins TRBV2 and TRBJ2-7; weak D call: TRBD2 (6 bases). In germline, CDR1 is SNHLY, CDR2 FYNNEI. This CDR3 region has 12 residues. Trimming cost V 7 bases and J 6 bases, with 13 bases left between them. DNA of the CDR3: TGTGCCAGCAAGGAGGGTCTTGGCGAGCAGTACTTC. It codes for CASKEGLGEQYF.

The V gene is TRBV27, the J gene TRBJ1-4; 9 bases are shared with TRBD1. Germline V lookup: CDR1 MNHEY, CDR2 SMNVEV (reference sequence). The V and J ends lost 6 bases and 6 bases, in that order; junction bases with no gene match: 8. This CDR3 contains 15 residues. CDR3 sequence reads: CASRTDGTGYEKLFF. The CDR3 nucleotides are TGTGCCAGCAGGACTGACGGGACAGGGTATGAAAAACTGTTTTTT.

V and J are TRBV2 and TRBJ2-4, with no clear D. The germline CDR1 and CDR2 sequences are SNHLY and FYNNEI. With 7 bases removed from V and 0 bases from J, the gap between germline ends came to 13 bases. The CDR3 consists of 15 residues. CDR3 nucleotides: TGTGCCAGCAATCTGGACCCTTTAGCCAAAAACATTCAGTACTTC. It specifies CASNLDPLAKNIQYF. Using reference TRBV2 and TRBJ2-4 for the parts outside the CDR3, the full variable domain is EPEVTQTPSHQVTQMGQEVILRCVPISNHLYFYWYRQILGQKVEFLVSFYNNEISEKSEIFDDQFSVERPDGSNFTLKIRSTKLEDSAMYFCASNLDPLAKNIQYFGAGTRLSVL.

Only a few counts were recorded for this clone. This chain connects TRBV9 to TRBJ2-7; 8 bases fit TRBD2. V was clipped by 0 bases and J by 4 bases; unmatched bases: 9. Looked up from germline, CDR1 is SGDLS and CDR2 is YYNGEE. The CDR3 runs 16 residues. This CDR3 reads CASSVAPTSGPYEQYF. The DNA for the CDR3 is TGTGCCAGCAGCGTAGCCCCCACTAGCGGCCCGTACGAGCAGTACTTC.

The V call is TRBV2, the J call TRBJ2-1; D is unclear. The germline V gene has CDR1 SNHLY and CDR2 FYNNEI. The CDR3 runs 15 residues. V lost 0 bases, J lost 0 bases, and 6 bases lay in between. The CDR3 sequence: CASSEATSSYNEQFF. Here the CDR3 DNA reads TGTGCCAGCAGTGAAGCCACGAGCTCCTACAATGAGCAGTTCTTC.

About this clone itself: The sample has other DNA sequences that encode this CDR3 too. The chain employs TRBV7-2 and TRBJ2-7, with D unclear. V was trimmed by 2 bases and J by 4 bases, leaving 9 bases between them. The CDR3 is made up of 13 amino acids. Germline V gives CDR1 SGHTA, CDR2 FQGNSA. CDR3 bases: TGTGCCAGCAGCTTACGCCAGGTGTACGAGCAGTACTTC. This gives the protein CASSLRQVYEQYF.

This chain links TRBV7-9 with TRBJ2-5; 8 bases are shared with TRBD1. Germline assignment: CDR1 SEHNR and CDR2 FQNEAQ (reference sequence). With 5 bases clipped from V and 6 bases from J, the junction kept 2 bases outside the gene matches. The CDR3 has 12 residues. CDR3: CASSNRGKTQYF. In nucleotides, the CDR3 is TGTGCCAGCAGCAACAGGGGGAAGACCCAGTACTTC.

This chain uses TRBV10-3 with TRBJ2-7; a weak D match, TRBD1 (6 bases). The V gene's germline CDR1 is ENHRY and CDR2 SYGVKD. Trimming took off 3 bases at V and 1 base at J, with 13 bases between the two ends. The CDR3 spans 15 residues. CDR3 DNA sequence: TGTGCCATCAGTGACCCACAGGGTTGGTCCTACGAGCAGTACTTC. Translated, it gives CAISDPQGWSYEQYF.

The gene calls are TRBV6-6 and TRBJ2-2; TRBD1 agrees at 9 bases. The CDR3 loop spans 16 amino acids. The J segment lost 4 bases and the V segment lost 6 bases, leaving 9 bases of the junction unmatched. CDR1 and CDR2 (germline): MNHNY, SVGAGI (reference sequence). CDR3 loop: CASRTGGFVRTGELFF. The DNA for the CDR3 is TGTGCCAGCAGAACAGGGGGCTTTGTCCGCACCGGGGAGCTGTTTTTT.

The CDR3 region is CASKSLGGSNEKLFF. In DNA form, the CDR3 reads TGTGCCAGCAAAAGTTTAGGGGGTTCTAATGAAAAACTGTTTTTT. This chain connects TRBV27 to TRBJ1-4, with D possibly TRBD1 on 6 matching bases. The CDR3 is 15 amino acids. Germline lookup yields CDR1 MNHEY and CDR2 SMNVEV (reference sequence). Trimming removed 7 bases at V and 3 bases at J, with 15 bases between.

J is TRBJ1-1 and V is TRBV6-5; D is possibly TRBD1 (5 bases). The V gene lost 2 bases and the J gene lost 9 bases, with 10 bases spanning the gap. CDR1 is MNHEY and CDR2 is SVGAGI in the germline V gene. The CDR3 totals 12 residues. In DNA, the CDR3 is TGTGCCAGCAGTTACGGCAGGGAGAAAGCTTTCTTT. This encodes CASSYGREKAFF.

The rearrangement links TRBV7-2 to TRBJ2-5; D might be TRBD1 (6 bases). The CDR3 spans 14 residues. V dropped 4 bases and J dropped 5 bases, with 14 bases sitting between them. From germline, CDR1 is SGHTA and CDR2 FQGNSA. The CDR3 DNA is TGTGCCAGCAGCTACCAGGGGAGAAGGGAGACCCAGTACTTC. Translating it yields CASSYQGRRETQYF.

V gene TRBV7-3 combines with J gene TRBJ2-1; 12 bases map to TRBD2. There are 15 residues in the CDR3. J gave up 9 bases and V 5 bases, and 8 bases lay outside the gene matches. Germline CDR1 SGHTA, CDR2 FQGTGA. The CDR3 nucleotides read TGTGCCAGCAGCACCGGACTAGCGGGATCAAGTGAGCAGTTCTTC. Its protein is CASSTGLAGSSEQFF. The complete variable domain, with remaining parts taken from reference TRBV7-3 and TRBJ2-1, reads GAGVSQTPSNKVTEKGKYVELRCDPISGHTALYWYRQSLGQGPEFLIYFQGTGAADDSGLPNDRFFAVRPEGSVSTLKIQRTERGDSAVYLCASSTGLAGSSEQFFGPGTRLTVL.

This rearrangement joins TRBV27 to TRBJ2-5, with D possibly being TRBD2 (7 bases). The CDR3 spans 14 residues. Trimming removed 5 bases from V and 5 bases from J, with 15 bases in between. Germline CDR1 reads MNHEY; CDR2 reads SMNVEV (reference sequence). The CDR3: CASSISGGWETQYF. Here the CDR3 DNA reads TGTGCCAGCAGTATTTCGGGGGGCTGGGAGACCCAGTACTTC.

The rearrangement links TRBV6-6 to TRBJ1-4, with 12 bases aligning to TRBD1. Germline CDR1 MNHNY, CDR2 SVGAGI (reference sequence). Germline trimming cut 6 bases from V and 8 bases from J; bases unmatched to any gene: 4. CDR3 length: 14 residues. Written as DNA, the CDR3 is TGTGCCAGCAGGGGACAGGGGGCAGGAGAAAAACTGTTTTTT. This gives the protein CASRGQGAGEKLFF.

A note on this clone: This specimen includes other DNA sequences encoding the same CDR3. The V and J genes are TRBV10-1 and TRBJ2-2; 7 nucleotides agree with TRBD1. The CDR3 sequence is 16 residues long. V shed 0 bases, J shed 0 bases, and the junction held 1 base outside the gene matches. Germline assignment: CDR1 WNHNN and CDR2 SYGVQD (reference sequence). The CDR3 nucleotides are TGCGCCAGCAGTGAGTCTACAGGGGCGAACACCGGGGAGCTGTTTTTT. Protein sequence: CASSESTGANTGELFF.

The chain couples TRBV2 to TRBJ2-2, with 14 nucleotides matching TRBD2. CDR1 and CDR2 (germline): SNHLY, FYNNEI. V lost 6 bases, J lost 7 bases, and 4 bases stayed unmatched. The length of the CDR3 is 15 residues. The CDR3 spells CASRGTSGRNGELFF. The DNA of the CDR3 is TGTGCCAGCAGGGGGACTAGCGGGAGAAACGGGGAGCTGTTTTTT.

This clone was seen only a few times. This specimen includes other DNA sequences encoding the same CDR3. This chain links TRBV9 with TRBJ1-5; no reliable D call. CDR3 length equals 12 residues. Germline CDR1 SGDLS, CDR2 YYNGEE. Trimming shortened V by 0 bases and J by 4 bases, and 2 bases separated the two germline ends. DNA for the CDR3: TGTGCCAGCAGCGTAGGGAATCAGCCCCAGCATTTT. This encodes CASSVGNQPQHF. Complete variable domain (other parts from reference TRBV9 and TRBJ1-5): DSGVTQTPKHLITATGQRVTLRCSPRSGDLSVYWYQQSLDQGLQFLIQYYNGEERAKGNILERFSAQQFPDLHSELNLSSLELGDSALYFCASSVGNQPQHFGDGTRLSIL.